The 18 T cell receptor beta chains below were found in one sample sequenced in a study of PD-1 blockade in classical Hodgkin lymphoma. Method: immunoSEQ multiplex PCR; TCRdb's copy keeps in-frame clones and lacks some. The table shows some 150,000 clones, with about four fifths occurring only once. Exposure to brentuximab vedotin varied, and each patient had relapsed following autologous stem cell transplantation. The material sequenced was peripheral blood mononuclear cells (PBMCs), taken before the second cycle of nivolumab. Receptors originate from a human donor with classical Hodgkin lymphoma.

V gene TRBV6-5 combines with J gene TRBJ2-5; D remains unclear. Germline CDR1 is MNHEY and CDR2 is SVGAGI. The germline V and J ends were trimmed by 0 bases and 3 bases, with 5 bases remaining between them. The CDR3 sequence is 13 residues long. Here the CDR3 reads CASSYSREETQYF. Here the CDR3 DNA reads TGTGCCAGCAGTTACTCCCGAGAAGAGACCCAGTACTTC.

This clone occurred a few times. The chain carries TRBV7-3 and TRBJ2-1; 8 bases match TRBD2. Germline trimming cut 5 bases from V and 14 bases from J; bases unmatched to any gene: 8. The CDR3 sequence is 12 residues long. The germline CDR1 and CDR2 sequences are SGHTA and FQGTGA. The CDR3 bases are TGTGCCAGCAGCGATCGAGCGGGAGAGGAGTTCTTC. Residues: CASSDRAGEEFF.

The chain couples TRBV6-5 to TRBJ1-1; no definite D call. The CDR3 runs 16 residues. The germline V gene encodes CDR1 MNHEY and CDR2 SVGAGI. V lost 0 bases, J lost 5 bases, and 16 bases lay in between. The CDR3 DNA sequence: TGTGCCAGCAGTTACTCCTATCCGGGCGACGGAACTGAAGCTTTCTTT. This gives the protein CASSYSYPGDGTEAFF.

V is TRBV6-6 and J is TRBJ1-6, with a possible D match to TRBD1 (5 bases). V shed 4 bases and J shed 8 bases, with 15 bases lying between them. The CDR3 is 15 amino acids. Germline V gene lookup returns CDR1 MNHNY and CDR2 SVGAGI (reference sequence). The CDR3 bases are TGTGCCAGCAGTTTACCCACCTCGGGGGATTCACCCCTCCACTTT. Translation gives CASSLPTSGDSPLHF.

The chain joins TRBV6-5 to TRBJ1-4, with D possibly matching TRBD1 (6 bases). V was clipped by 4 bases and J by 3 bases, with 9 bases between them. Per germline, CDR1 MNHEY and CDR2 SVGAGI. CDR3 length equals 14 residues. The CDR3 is CASSFQGPNEKLFF. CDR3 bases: TGTGCCAGCAGTTTCCAGGGGCCTAATGAAAAACTGTTTTTT.

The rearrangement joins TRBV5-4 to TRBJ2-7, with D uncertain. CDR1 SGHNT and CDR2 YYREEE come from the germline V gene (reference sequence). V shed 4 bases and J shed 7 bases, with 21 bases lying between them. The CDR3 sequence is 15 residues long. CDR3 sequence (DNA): TGTGCCAGCAGCGCAGACGTCCAGGTCCCTCGAGAGCAGTACTTC. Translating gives CASSADVQVPREQYF.

The DNA of the CDR3 is TGTGCCAGCTCACCCCCCTCCCAAGGGGACAATGAGCAGTTCTTC. Translating it yields CASSPPSQGDNEQFF. The V and J genes are TRBV18 and TRBJ2-1; the D gene is possibly TRBD1 (5 bases). Per germline, CDR1 KGHSH and CDR2 LQKENI. V lost 3 bases and J lost 5, with 14 bases in between. This CDR3 is built from 15 residues.

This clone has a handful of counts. The CDR3 reads CASSTNYEQYF. CDR3 DNA: TGTGCCAGCAGCACCAACTACGAGCAGTACTTC. The rearrangement uses TRBV21-1 and TRBJ2-7; the tabulated D call, TRBD1, remains unverified against the DNA. TRBV21-1 corresponds to a pseudogene. The CDR3 covers 11 residues.

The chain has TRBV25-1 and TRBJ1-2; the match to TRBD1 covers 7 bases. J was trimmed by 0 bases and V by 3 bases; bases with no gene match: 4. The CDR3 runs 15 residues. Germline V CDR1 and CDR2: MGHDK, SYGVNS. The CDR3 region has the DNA TGTGCCAGCAGTGAGGCAGGGACAGCTAACTATGGCTACACCTTC. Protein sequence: CASSEAGTANYGYTF.

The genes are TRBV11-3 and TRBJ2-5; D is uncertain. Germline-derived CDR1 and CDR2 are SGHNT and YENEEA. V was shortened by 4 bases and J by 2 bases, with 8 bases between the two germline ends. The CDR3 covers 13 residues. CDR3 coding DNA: TGTGCCAGCAGCTCCCGGCCACAAGAGACCCAGTACTTC. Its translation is CASSSRPQETQYF.

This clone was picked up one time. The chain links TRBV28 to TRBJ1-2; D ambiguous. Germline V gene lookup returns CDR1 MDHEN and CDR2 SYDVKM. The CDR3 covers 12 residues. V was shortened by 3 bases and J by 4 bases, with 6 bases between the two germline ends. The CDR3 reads CASSFGFYGYTF. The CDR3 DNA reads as TGTGCCAGCAGTTTTGGGTTCTATGGCTACACCTTC.

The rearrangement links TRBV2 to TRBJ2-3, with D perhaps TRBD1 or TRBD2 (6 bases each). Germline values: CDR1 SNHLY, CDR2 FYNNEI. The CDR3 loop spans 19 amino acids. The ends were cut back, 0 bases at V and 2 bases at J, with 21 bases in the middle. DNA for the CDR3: TGTGCCAGCAGTGAAGCGGTGGGACAAGGACTATATCTCACAGATACGCAGTATTTT. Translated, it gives CASSEAVGQGLYLTDTQYF.

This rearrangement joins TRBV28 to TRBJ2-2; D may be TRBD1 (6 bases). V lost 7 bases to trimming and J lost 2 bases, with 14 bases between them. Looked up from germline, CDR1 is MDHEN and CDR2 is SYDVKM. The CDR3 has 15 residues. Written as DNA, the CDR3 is TGTGCCAGCACCGCGTGGGACAAAAACACCGGGGAGCTGTTTTTT. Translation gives CASTAWDKNTGELFF.

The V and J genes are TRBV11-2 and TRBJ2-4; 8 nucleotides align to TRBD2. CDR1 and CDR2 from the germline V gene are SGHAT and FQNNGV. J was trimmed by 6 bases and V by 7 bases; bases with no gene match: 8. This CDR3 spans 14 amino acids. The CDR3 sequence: CASTFSGEGNIQYF. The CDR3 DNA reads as TGTGCCAGCACCTTTAGCGGGGAGGGAAACATTCAGTACTTC. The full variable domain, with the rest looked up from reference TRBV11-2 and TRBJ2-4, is EAGVAQSPRYKIIEKRQSVAFWCNPISGHATLYWYQQILGQGPKLLIQFQNNGVVDDSQLPKDRFSAERLKGVDSTLKIQPAKLEDSAVYLCASTFSGEGNIQYFGAGTRLSVL.

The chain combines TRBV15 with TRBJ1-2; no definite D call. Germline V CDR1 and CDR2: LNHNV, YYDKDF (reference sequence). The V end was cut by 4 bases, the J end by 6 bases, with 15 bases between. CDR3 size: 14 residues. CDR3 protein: CATSNSGQFDGYTF. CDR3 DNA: TGTGCCACCAGCAACTCAGGCCAGTTTGATGGCTACACCTTC.

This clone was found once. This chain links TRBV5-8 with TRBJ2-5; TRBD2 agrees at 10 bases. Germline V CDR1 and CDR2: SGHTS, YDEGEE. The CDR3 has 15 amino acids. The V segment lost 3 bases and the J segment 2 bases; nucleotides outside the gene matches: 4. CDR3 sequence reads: CASSSQGLAQETQYF. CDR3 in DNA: TGTGCCAGCAGCTCGCAGGGACTAGCGCAAGAGACCCAGTACTTC.

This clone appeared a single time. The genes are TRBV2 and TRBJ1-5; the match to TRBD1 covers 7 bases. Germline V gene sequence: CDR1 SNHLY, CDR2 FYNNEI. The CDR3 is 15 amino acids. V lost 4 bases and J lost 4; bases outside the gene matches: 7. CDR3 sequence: CASSGSGGRNQPQHF. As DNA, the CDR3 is TGTGCCAGCAGTGGATCAGGGGGGCGAAATCAGCCCCAGCATTTT.

CDR3 region: CASSYSAGAHTGELFF. In nucleotides, the CDR3 is TGTGCCAGCAGTTACTCGGCGGGGGCCCACACCGGGGAGCTGTTTTTT. This chain connects TRBV6-5 to TRBJ2-2; D possibly corresponds to TRBD2 (7 bases). This CDR3 has 16 amino acids. CDR1 and CDR2 from the germline V gene are MNHEY and SVGAGI. V was clipped by 0 bases and J by 3 bases, with 11 bases between them.